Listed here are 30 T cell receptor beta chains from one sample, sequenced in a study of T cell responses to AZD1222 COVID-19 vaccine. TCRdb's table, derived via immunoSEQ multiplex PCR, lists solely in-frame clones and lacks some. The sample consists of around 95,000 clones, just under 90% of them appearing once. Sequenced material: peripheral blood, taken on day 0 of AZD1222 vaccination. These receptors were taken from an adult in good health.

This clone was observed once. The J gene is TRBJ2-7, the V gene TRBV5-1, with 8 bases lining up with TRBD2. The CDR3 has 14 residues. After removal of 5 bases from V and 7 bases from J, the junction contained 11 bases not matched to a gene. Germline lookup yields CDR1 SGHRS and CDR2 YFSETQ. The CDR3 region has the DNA TGCGCCAGCAGTGAGTCGGGGGGGCGCTTGGAGCAGTACTTC. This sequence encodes CASSESGGRLEQYF.

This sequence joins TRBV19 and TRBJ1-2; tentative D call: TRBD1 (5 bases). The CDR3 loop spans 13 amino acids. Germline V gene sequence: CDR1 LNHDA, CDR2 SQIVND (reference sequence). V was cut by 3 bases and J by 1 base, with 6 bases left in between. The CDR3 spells CASSIGHNYGYTF. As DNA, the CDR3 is TGTGCCAGTAGTATCGGACATAACTATGGCTACACCTTC.

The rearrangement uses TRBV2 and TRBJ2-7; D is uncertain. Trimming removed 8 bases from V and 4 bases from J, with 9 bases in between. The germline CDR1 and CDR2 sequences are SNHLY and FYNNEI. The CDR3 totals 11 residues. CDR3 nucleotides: TGTGCCAGCTTTCGAAGGTACGAGCAGTACTTC. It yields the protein CASFRRYEQYF.

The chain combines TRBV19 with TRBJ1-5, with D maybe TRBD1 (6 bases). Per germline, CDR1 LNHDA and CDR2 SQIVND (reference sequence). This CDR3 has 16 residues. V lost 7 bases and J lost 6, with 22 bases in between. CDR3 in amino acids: CASTARGGLGSQPQHF. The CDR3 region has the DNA TGTGCCAGTACTGCGAGGGGGGGATTGGGGAGTCAGCCCCAGCATTTT.

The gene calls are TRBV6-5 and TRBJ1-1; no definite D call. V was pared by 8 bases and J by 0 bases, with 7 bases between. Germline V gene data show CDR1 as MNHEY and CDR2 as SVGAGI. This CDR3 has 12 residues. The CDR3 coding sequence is TGTGCCAGCTCCCGAGTGAACACTGAAGCTTTCTTT. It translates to CASSRVNTEAFF.

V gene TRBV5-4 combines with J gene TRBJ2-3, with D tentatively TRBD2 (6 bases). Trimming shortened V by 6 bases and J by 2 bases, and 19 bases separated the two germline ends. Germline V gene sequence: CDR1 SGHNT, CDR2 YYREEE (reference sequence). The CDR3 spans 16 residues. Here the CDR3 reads CASTRPSGGDTDTQYF. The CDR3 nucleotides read TGTGCCAGCACACGACCCAGCGGCGGGGACACAGATACGCAGTATTTT. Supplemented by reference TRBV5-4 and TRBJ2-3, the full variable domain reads ETGVTQSPTHLIKTRGQQVTLRCSSQSGHNTVSWYQQALGQGPQFIFQYYREEENGRGNFPPRFSGLQFPNYSSELNVNALELDDSALYLCASTRPSGGDTDTQYFGPGTRLTVL.

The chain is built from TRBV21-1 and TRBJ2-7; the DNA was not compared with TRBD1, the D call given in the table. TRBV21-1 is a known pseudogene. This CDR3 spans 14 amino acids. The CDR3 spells CASSKRDRVREQYF. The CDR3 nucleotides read TGTGCCAGCAGCAAGAGGGACAGGGTCCGTGAGCAGTACTTC.

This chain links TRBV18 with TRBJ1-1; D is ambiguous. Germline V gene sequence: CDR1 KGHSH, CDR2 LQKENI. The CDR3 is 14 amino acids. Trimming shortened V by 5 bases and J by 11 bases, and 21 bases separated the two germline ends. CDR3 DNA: TGTGCCAGCTCATCGACTCCAGAGGTACATCGGGCTTTCTTT. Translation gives CASSSTPEVHRAFF. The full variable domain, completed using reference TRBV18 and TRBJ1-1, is NAGVMQNPRHLVRRRGQEARLRCSPMKGHSHVYWYRQLPEEGLKFMVYLQKENIIDESGMPKERFSAEFPKEGPSILRIQQVVRGDSAAYFCASSSTPEVHRAFFGQGTRLTVV.

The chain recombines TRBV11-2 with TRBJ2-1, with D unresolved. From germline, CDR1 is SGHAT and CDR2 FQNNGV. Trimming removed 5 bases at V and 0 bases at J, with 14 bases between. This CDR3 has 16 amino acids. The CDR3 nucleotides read TGTGCCAGCAGCGACCACCTGGGCGGCTCCTACAATGAGCAGTTCTTC. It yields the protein CASSDHLGGSYNEQFF.

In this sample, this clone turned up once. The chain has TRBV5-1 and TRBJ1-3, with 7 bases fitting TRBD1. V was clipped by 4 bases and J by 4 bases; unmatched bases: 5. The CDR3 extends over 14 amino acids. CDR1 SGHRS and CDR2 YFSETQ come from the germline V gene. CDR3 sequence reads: CASSTQGNGNTIYF. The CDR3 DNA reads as TGCGCCAGCAGCACACAGGGGAACGGAAACACCATATATTTT.

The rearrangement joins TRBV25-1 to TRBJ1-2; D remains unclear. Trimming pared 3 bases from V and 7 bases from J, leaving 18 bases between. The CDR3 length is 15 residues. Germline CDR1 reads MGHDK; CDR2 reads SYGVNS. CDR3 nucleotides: TGTGCCAGCAGTGAGGGTTTAAGGGAACCTCGTGGCTACACCTTC. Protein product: CASSEGLREPRGYTF.

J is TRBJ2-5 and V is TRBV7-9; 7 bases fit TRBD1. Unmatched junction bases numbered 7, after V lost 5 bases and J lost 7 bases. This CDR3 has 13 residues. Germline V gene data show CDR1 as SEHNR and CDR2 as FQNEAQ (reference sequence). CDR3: CASSPQTGLTQYF. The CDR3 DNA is TGTGCCAGCAGCCCACAGACAGGGCTGACCCAGTACTTC.

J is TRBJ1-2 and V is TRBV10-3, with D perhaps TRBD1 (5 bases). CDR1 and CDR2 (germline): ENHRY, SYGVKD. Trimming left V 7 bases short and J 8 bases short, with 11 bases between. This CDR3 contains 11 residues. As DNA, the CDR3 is TGTGCCATCAAGGGACCCGCGGGCTACACCTTC. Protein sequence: CAIKGPAGYTF.

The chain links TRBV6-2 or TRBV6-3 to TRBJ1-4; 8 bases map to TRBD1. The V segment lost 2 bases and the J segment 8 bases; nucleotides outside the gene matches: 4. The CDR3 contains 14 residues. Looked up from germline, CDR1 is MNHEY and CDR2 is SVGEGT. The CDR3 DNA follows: TGTGCCAGCAGTTACCAGGGGGCGGGGGAAAAACTGTTTTTT. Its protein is CASSYQGAGEKLFF.

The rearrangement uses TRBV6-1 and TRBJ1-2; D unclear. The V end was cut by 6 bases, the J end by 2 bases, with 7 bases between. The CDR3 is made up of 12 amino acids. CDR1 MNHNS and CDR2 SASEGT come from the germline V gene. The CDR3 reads CASSPSNYGYTF. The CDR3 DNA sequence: TGTGCCAGCAGCCCGAGCAACTATGGCTACACCTTC.

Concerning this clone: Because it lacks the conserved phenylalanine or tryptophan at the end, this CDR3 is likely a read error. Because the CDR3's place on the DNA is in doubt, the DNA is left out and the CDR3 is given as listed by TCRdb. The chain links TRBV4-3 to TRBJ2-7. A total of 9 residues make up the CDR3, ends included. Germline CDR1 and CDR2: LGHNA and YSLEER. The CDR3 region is CASSYTPVG.

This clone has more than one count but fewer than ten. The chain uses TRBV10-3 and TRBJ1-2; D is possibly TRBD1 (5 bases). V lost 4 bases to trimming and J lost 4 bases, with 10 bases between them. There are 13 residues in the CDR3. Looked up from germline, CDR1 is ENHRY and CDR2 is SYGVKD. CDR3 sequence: CAISVAGGYGYTF. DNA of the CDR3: TGTGCCATCAGTGTTGCGGGGGGCTATGGCTACACCTTC.

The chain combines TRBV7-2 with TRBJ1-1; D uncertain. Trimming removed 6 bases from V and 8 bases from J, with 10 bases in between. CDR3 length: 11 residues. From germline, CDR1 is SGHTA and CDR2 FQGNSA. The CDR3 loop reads CASSQRTEAFF. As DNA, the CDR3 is TGTGCCAGCAGTCAAAGGACCGAAGCTTTCTTT.

CDR3 amino acids: CASSWSGNTEAFF. The DNA for the CDR3 is TGTGCCAGCAGCTGGTCCGGCAACACTGAAGCTTTCTTT. The rearrangement uses TRBV11-2 and TRBJ1-1; D call uncertain. The V end lost 4 bases, the J end lost 2 bases, and 8 bases lay between the germline ends. CDR1 and CDR2 from the germline V gene are SGHAT and FQNNGV. This CDR3 is built from 13 residues. Based on the CDR3 plus reference TRBV11-2 and TRBJ1-1, the full variable domain is EAGVAQSPRYKIIEKRQSVAFWCNPISGHATLYWYQQILGQGPKLLIQFQNNGVVDDSQLPKDRFSAERLKGVDSTLKIQPAKLEDSAVYLCASSWSGNTEAFFGQGTRLTVV.

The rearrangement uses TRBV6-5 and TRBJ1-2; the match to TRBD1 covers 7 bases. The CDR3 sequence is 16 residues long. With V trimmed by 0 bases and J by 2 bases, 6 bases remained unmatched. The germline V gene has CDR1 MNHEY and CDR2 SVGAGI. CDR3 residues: CASSYSSVGGNYGYTF. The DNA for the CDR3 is TGTGCCAGCAGTTACTCTTCGGTAGGGGGCAACTATGGCTACACCTTC.

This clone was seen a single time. Here the CDR3 reads CASSFGRGTGNNEQFF. DNA of the CDR3: TGTGCCAGCAGCTTTGGGAGGGGGACAGGAAACAATGAGCAGTTCTTC. The chain is built from TRBV5-5 and TRBJ2-1; tentatively, D is TRBD1 (8 bases). The CDR3 is 16 residues long. Trimming stripped 2 bases from V and 5 bases from J, with 17 bases between. Germline V gene lookup returns CDR1 SGHKS and CDR2 YYEKEE (reference sequence).

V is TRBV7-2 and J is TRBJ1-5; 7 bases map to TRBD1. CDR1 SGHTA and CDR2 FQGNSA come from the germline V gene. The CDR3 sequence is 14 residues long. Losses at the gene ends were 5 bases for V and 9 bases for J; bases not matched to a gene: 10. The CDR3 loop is CASSGSTGKGPQHF. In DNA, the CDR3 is TGTGCCAGCAGCGGATCGACAGGGAAAGGGCCCCAGCATTTT.

CDR3 DNA sequence: TGTGCCAGCAGCCAAGTGCAGGGAAGGACCTATAATTCACCCCTCCACTTT. This encodes CASSQVQGRTYNSPLHF. This rearrangement joins TRBV3-1 (or the pseudogene TRBV3-2) to TRBJ1-6, with a weak D call TRBD1 (5 bases). The germline V gene encodes CDR1 LGHDT and CDR2 YNNKEL (reference sequence). The CDR3 covers 17 residues. The V and J ends lost 1 base and 2 bases respectively, with 12 bases between them.

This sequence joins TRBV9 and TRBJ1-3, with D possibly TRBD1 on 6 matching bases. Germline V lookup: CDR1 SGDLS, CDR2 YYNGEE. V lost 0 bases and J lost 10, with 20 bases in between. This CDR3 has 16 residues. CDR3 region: CASSVATEGHLGTIYF. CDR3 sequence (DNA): TGTGCCAGCAGCGTAGCTACAGAGGGACACCTGGGAACCATATATTTT. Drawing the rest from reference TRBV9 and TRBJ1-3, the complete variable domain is DSGVTQTPKHLITATGQRVTLRCSPRSGDLSVYWYQQSLDQGLQFLIQYYNGEERAKGNILERFSAQQFPDLHSELNLSSLELGDSALYFCASSVATEGHLGTIYFGEGSWLTVV.

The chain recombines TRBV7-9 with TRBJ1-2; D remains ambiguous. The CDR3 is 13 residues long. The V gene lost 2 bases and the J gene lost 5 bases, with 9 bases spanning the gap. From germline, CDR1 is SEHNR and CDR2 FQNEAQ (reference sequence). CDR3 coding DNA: TGTGCCAGCAGCTTAACGGACCCATATGGCTACACCTTC. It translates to CASSLTDPYGYTF.

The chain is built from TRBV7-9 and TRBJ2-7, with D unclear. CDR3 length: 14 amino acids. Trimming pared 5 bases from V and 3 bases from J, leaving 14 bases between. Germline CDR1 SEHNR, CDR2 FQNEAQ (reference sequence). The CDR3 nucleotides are TGTGCCAGCAGCGATAGGGATCGAGTCTACGAGCAGTACTTC. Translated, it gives CASSDRDRVYEQYF.

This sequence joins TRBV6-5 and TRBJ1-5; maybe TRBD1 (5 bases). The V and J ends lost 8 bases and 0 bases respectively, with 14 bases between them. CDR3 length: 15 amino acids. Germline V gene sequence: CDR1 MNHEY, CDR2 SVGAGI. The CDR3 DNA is TGTGCCAGCTCGAGGACACCGTATAGCAATCAGCCCCAGCATTTT. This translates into CASSRTPYSNQPQHF.

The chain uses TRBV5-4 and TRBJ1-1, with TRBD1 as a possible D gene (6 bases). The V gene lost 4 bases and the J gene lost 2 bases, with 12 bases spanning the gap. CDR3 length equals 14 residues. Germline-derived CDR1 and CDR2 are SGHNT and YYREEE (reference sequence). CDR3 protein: CASSPGQRNTEAFF. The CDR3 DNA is TGTGCCAGCAGCCCAGGACAGCGAAACACTGAAGCTTTCTTT.

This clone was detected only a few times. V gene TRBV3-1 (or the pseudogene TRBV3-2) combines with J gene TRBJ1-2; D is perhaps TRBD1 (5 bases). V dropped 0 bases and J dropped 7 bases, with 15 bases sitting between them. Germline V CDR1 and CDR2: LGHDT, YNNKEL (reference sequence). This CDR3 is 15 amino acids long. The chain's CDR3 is CASSQDRRTSGGYTF. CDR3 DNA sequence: TGTGCCAGCAGCCAAGATCGAAGGACAAGTGGTGGCTACACCTTC.

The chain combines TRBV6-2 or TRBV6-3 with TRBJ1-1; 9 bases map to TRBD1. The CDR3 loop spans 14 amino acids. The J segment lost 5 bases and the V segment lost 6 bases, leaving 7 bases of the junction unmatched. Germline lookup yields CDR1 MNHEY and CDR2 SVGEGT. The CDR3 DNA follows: TGTGCCAGCAGCCCAACAGGGGGCAGGACTGAAGCTTTCTTT. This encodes CASSPTGGRTEAFF.